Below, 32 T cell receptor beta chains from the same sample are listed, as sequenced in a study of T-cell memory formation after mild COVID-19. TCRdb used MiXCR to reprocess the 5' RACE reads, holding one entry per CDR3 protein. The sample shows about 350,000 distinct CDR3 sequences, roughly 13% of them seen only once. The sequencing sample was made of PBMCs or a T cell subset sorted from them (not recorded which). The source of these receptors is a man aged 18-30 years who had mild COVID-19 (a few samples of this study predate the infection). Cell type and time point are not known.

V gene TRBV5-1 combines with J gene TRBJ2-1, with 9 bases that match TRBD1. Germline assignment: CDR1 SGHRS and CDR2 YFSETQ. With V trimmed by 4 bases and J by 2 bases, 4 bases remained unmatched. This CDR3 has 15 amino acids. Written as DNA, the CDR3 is TGCGCCAGCAGCGGGACAGGGCGCCCCTACAATGAGCAGTTCTTC. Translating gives CASSGTGRPYNEQFF.

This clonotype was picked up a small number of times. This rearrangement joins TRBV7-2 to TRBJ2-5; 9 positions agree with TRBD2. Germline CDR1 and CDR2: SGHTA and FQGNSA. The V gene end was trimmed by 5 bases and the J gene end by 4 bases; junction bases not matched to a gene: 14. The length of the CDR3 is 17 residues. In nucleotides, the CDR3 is TGTGCCAGCAGCCCCTGGGGTAGCGGGGGCGGGGGAGAGACCCAGTACTTC. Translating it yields CASSPWGSGGGGETQYF.

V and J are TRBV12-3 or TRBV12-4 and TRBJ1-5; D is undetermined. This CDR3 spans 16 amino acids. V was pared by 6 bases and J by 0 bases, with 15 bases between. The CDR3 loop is CASSHDVQASNQPQHF. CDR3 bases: TGTGCCAGCAGCCATGACGTTCAGGCTAGCAATCAGCCCCAGCATTTT.

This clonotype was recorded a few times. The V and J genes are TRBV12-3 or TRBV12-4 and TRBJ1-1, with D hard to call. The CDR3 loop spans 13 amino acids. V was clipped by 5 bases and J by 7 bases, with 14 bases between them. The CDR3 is CASSPLRSDEAFF. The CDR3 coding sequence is TGTGCCAGCAGTCCGTTACGGTCGGATGAAGCTTTCTTT.

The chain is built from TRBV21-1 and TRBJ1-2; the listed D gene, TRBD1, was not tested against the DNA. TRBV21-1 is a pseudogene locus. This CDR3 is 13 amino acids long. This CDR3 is CAPPGEPIYGYTF. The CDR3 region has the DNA TGTGCCCCCCCCGGGGAGCCGATCTATGGCTACACCTTC.

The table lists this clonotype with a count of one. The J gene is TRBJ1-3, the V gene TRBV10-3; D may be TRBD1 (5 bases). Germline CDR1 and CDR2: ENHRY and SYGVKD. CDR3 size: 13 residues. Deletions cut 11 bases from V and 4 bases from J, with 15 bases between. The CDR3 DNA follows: TGTGCCGTCGAAGGGGAGGGAGGAAACACCATATATTTT. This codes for CAVEGEGGNTIYF.

The CDR3 bases are TGCAGTGCTAGCGATTCGGGGGGGACCGGGTCCGGGGAGCTGTTTTTT. Translation: CSASDSGGTGSGELFF. The chain uses TRBV20-1 and TRBJ2-2; 8 nucleotides match TRBD2. This CDR3 contains 16 residues. Germline loops: CDR1 DFQATT, CDR2 SNEGSKA (reference sequence). Trimming took 3 bases from V and 6 from J; bases not matched to a gene: 12.

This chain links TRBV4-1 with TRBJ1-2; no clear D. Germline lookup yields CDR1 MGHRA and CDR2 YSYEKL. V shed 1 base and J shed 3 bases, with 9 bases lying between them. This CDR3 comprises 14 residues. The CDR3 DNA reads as TGCGCCAGCAGCCAAGTCCCGGGGTACTATGGCTACACCTTC. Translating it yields CASSQVPGYYGYTF.

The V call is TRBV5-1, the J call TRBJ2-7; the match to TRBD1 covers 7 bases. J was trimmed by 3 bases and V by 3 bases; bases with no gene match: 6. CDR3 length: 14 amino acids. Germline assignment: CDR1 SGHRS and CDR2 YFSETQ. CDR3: CASSSGTVNYEQYF. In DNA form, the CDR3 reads TGCGCCAGCAGCTCCGGGACAGTGAACTACGAGCAGTACTTC.

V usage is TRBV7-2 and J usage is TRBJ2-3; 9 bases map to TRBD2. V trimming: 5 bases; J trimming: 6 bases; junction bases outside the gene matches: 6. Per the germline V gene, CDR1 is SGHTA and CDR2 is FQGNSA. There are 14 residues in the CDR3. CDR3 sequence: CASSPGLARDTQYF. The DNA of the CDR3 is TGTGCCAGCAGCCCAGGACTAGCGAGGGATACGCAGTATTTT. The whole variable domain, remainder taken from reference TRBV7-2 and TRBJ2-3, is GAGVSQSPSNKVTEKGKDVELRCDPISGHTALYWYRQSLGQGLEFLIYFQGNSAPDKSGLPSDRFSAERTGGSVSTLTIQRTQQEDSAVYLCASSPGLARDTQYFGPGTRLTVL.

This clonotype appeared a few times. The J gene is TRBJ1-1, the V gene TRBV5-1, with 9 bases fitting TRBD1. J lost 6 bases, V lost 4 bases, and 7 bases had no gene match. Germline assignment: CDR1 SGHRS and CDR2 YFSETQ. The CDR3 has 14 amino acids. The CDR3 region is CASSRQGGESEAFF. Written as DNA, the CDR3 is TGCGCCAGCAGCCGACAGGGGGGGGAATCTGAAGCTTTCTTT. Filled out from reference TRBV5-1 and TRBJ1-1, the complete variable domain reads KAGVTQTPRYLIKTRGQQVTLSCSPISGHRSVSWYQQTPGQGLQFLFEYFSETQRNKGNFPGRFSGRQFSNSRSEMNVSTLELGDSALYLCASSRQGGESEAFFGQGTRLTVV.

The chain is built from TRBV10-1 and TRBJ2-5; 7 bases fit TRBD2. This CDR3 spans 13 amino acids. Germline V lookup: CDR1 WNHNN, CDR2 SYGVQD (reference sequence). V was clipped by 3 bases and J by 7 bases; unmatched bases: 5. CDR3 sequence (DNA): TGCGCCAGCAGTGAACAGCGGGGTGGGACCCAGTACTTC. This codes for CASSEQRGGTQYF.

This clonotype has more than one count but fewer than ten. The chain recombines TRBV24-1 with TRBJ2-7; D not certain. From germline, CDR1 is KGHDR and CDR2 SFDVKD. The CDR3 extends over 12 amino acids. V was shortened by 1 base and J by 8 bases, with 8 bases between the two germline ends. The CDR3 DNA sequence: TGTGCCACCAGTGATTTTTCGAACCAGCAGTACTTC. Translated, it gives CATSDFSNQQYF.

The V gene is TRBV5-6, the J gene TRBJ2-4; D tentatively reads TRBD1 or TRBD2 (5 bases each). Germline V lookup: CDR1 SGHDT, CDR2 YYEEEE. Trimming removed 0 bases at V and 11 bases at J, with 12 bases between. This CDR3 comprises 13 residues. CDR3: CASSLAGRGLQYF. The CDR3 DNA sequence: TGTGCCAGCAGCTTGGCCGGAAGGGGACTTCAGTACTTC.

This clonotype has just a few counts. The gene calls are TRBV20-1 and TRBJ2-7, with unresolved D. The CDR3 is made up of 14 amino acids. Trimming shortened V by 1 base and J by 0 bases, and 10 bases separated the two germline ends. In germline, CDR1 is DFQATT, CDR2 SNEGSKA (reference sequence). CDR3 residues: CSARGGWGSYEQYV. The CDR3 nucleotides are TGCAGTGCTAGAGGGGGTTGGGGCTCCTACGAGCAGTACGTC.

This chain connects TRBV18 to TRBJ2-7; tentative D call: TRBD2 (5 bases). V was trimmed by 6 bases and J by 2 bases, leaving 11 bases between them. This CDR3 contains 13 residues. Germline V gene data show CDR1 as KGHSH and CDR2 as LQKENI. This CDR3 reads CASSREGTYEQYV. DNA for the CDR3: TGTGCCAGCTCCCGTGAGGGAACCTACGAGCAGTACGTC.

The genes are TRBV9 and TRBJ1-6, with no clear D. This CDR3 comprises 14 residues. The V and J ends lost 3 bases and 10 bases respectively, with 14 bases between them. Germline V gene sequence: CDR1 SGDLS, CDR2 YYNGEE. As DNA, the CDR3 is TGTGCCAGCAGCGCCGACACACTCAACTCACCCCTCCACTTT. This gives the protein CASSADTLNSPLHF.

Written as DNA, the CDR3 is TGTGCCAGCAGCTTAGAGGGGGAGGCTGAAGCTTTCTTT. This translates into CASSLEGEAEAFF. This rearrangement joins TRBV7-9 to TRBJ1-1; tentative D call: TRBD1 (6 bases). The CDR3 sequence is 13 residues long. V was shortened by 1 base and J by 6 bases, with 9 bases between the two germline ends. Germline CDR1 SEHNR, CDR2 FQNEAQ (reference sequence).

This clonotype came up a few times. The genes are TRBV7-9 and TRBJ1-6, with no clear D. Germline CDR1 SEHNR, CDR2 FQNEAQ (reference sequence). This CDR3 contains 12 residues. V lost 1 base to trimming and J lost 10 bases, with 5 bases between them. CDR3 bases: TGTGCCAGCAGCTTAGTTCGATCACCCCTCCACTTT. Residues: CASSLVRSPLHF.

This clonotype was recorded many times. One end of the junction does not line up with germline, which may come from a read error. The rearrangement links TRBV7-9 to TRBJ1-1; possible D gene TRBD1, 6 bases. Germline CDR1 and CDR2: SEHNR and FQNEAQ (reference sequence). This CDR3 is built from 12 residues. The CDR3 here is CASSLQGPEAFF. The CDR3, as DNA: TGCGCCAGCAGCTTACAGGGACCTGAAGCTTTCTTT.

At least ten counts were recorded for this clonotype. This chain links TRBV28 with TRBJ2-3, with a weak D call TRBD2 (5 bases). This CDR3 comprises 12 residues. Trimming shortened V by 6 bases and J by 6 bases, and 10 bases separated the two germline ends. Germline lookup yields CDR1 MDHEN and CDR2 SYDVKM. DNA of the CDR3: TGTGCCAGCAGGTCGGGGATCGATACGCAGTATTTT. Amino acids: CASRSGIDTQYF.

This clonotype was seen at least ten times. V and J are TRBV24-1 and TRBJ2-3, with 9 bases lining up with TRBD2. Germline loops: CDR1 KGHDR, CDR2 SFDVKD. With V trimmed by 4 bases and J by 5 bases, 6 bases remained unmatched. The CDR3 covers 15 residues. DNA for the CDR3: TGTGCCACCAGTGAGGGCGGGGGGGGAGGAGATACGCAGTATTTT. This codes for CATSEGGGGGDTQYF.

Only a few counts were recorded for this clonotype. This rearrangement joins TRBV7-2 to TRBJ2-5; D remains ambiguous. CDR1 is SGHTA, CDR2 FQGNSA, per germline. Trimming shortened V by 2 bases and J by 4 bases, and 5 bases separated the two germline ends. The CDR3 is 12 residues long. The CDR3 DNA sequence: TGTGCCAGCAGCTTAAGTATAGAGACCCAGTACTTC. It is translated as CASSLSIETQYF. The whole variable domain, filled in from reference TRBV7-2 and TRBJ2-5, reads GAGVSQSPSNKVTEKGKDVELRCDPISGHTALYWYRQSLGQGLEFLIYFQGNSAPDKSGLPSDRFSAERTGGSVSTLTIQRTQQEDSAVYLCASSLSIETQYFGPGTRLLVL.

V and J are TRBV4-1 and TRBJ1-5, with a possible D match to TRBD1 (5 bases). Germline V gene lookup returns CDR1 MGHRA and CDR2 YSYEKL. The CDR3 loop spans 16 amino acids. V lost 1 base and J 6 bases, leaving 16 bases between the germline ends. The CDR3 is CASSQVHTQGGQPQHF. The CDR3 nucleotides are TGCGCCAGCAGCCAAGTTCATACCCAGGGAGGTCAGCCCCAGCATTTT.

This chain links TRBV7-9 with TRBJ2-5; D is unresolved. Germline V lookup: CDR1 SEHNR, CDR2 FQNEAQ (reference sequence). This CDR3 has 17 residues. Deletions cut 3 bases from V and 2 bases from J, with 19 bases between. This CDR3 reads CASSFSGWGVGQETQYF. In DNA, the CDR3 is TGTGCCAGCAGCTTTTCTGGGTGGGGTGTCGGACAAGAGACCCAGTACTTC.

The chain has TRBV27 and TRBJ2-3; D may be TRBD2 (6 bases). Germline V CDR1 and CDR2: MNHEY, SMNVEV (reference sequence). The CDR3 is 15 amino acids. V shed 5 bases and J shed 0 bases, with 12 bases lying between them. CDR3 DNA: TGTGCCAGCAGTCCCGCCGCGGGGAGCACAGATACGCAGTATTTT. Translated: CASSPAAGSTDTQYF.

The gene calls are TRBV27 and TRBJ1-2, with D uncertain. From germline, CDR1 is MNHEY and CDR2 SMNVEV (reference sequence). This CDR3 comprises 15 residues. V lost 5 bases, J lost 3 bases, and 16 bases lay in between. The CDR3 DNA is TGTGCCAGCAGTCCCACCGGGTTCATTGACTATGGCTACACCTTC. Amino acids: CASSPTGFIDYGYTF.

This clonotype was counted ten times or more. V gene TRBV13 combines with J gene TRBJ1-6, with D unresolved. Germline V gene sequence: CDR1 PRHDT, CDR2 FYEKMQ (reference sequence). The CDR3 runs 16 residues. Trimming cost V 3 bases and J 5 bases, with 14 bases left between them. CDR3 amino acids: CASSFRRRTHNSPLHF. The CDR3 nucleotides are TGTGCCAGCAGCTTCCGGAGGAGAACACATAATTCACCCCTCCACTTT.

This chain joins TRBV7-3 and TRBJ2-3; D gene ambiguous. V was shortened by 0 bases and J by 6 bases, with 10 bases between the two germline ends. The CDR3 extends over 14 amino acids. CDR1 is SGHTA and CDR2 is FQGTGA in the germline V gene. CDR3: CASSLTARPDTQYF. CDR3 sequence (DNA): TGTGCCAGCAGCTTAACGGCCAGACCCGATACGCAGTATTTT. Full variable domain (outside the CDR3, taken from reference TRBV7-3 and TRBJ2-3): GAGVSQTPSNKVTEKGKYVELRCDPISGHTALYWYRQSLGQGPEFLIYFQGTGAADDSGLPNDRFFAVRPEGSVSTLKIQRTERGDSAVYLCASSLTARPDTQYFGPGTRLTVL.

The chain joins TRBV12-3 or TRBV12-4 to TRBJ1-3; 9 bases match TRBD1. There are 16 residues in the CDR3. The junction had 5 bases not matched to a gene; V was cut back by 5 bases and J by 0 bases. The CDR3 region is CASSGMDRGSGNTIYF. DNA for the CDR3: TGTGCCAGCAGTGGGATGGACAGGGGCTCTGGAAACACCATATATTTT.

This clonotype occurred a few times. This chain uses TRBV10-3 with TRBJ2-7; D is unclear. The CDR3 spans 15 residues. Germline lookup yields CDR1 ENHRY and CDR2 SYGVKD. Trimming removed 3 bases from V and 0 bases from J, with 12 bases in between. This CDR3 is CAISERLLNSYEQYV. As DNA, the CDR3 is TGTGCCATCAGTGAACGACTTTTGAACTCCTACGAGCAGTACGTC.

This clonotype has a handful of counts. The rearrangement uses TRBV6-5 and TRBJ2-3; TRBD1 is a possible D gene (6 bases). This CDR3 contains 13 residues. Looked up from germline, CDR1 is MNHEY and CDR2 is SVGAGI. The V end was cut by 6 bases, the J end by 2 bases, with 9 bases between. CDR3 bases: TGTGCCAGCAGAGCAGGGGCCACAGATACGCAGTATTTT. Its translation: CASRAGATDTQYF.